This TCR beta chain was sequenced during a study of blood T cell dynamics during melanoma immunotherapy (dated by TCRdb to about 2020). In terms of the full investigation: All patients had metastatic melanoma and were given first-line pembrolizumab or nivolumab plus ipilimumab as standard of care in the United Kingdom. Peripheral T cell receptor repertoires of metastatic melanoma patients were profiled before and after one cycle of checkpoint inhibitor therapy to find early correlates of response. The training cohort was made up of consecutive patients, while a further independent group of patients from the same centre was pooled to form an external validation set.

What the research found in general, with its limitations: The study could not determine whether the T cell clones driving repertoire changes were melanoma-specific or reflected general immune activation. Unlike progressors, patients who went on to achieve disease control showed a bifurcated reorganization of the PBMC repertoire at W3, with either increased clonality or increased diversity. The relatively small sample size was acknowledged as something that could potentially limit how far the results can be generalized.

Turning to this clone: Its antigen is currently not known. Base qualities are not provided; no much larger clone lies one nucleotide away.

CDR1 and CDR2 are read off the germline V gene (reference sequence) as MNHEY and SMNVEV. The CDR3 runs 18 residues from the cysteine to the phenylalanine. Only the CDR3 region is kept as DNA, spanning 54 bases read in frame from base 1. V ends up 5 bases short and J 0 bases short, with an unmatched junction base count of 9. In light of the paper, this sample's time point label describes: week 3, after first cycle of checkpoint inhibitor. Blood samples were taken at two points: before treatment (T0) and at week 3 (W3), which came after the first cycle of checkpoint blockade. Except for two patients with rapid clinical progression, response was assessed 12 weeks after the first infusion by RECIST 1.1; disease control meant complete response, partial response or stable disease. Patients were excluded for prior systemic cancer treatment, concomitant immunosuppressant therapy or synchronous other active malignancies. To track both circulating cells and T cell turnover, TCR beta was sequenced from bulk PBMC as well as from plasma cell-free DNA. Lymphoprep and SepMate tubes were used to isolate PBMC from blood, and red cell lysis was then performed. DNA from PBMC and sorted T cell subsets was extracted with QIAamp DNA Blood Mini kits.

A fixed 350 ng of DNA was loaded for every bulk PBMC sample. The immunoSEQ TCRb Assay kit was used according to manufacturer instructions to amplify TCR beta CDR3 sequences from genomic DNA. The KAPA Library Quantification Kit for Illumina platforms was used to quantify pooled libraries by qPCR. Pooled libraries were sequenced on an Illumina NextSeq 500, clustered at about 0.6-1.2 pM. For the original study's pipeline: Analysis of the TCR data relied on immunoSEQ ANALYZER and the R LymphoSeq package. A rearrangement efficiency score was calculated as productive divided by the sum of productive and non-productive CDR3 sequences. Within each patient, timepoints were compared pairwise for clonality, measured with the Gini coefficient, and for diversity, measured with the Renyi index at alpha=1. Clonal relatedness, based on an edit distance of 3, and repertoire similarity, based on the Bhattacharyya coefficient, were both computed in LymphoSeq. To classify response, a linear discriminant analysis based on week-3 changes in clonality and diversity was built with the R MASS and caret packages. TCRdb obtained this table from immuneACCESS and retained in-frame rearrangements with V and J assigned. These tables miss some clones; where compared with another copy, unresolved V genes account for less than half of the shortfall, and the remainder is unexplained. V, J and clone size reflect that table, while D and trimming were determined from the DNA. This sample has about 12,000 clones in its table, and around 87% of those were observed once. 4% to 5% of the sample belongs to the ten largest clones.

This sequence uses TRBV27 and TRBJ2-3; 12 central bases correspond to TRBD2. The origin of this receptor is a human donor with melanoma. The sequencing here drew on blood, taken from a patient treated with checkpoint blockade. CDR3 sequence: CASSTYPGLAGSTDTQYF. The nucleotides are TGTGCCAGCAGTACCTACCCTGGACTAGCGGGGAGCACAGATACGCAGTATTTT.